The rows below give T cell receptor beta chains drawn from one sample of a study of shared clonotypes between healthy human individuals. Clones were read by immunoSEQ multiplex PCR, and TCRdb kept only the in-frame ones, dropping some. The sample has a few million clones, 93% seen once. Material: naive CD4+ T cells from PBMCs. Every receptor here comes from a man aged 18 to 29 in good health. Some clones in this sample may be carry-over from other donors' samples. Both conserved end residues are trimmed from each CDR3. Clone size is stated in some rows and not others, as once, few, many or a class when expanded.

V	size	J	CDR3
TRBV5-6	.	TRBJ1-2	ASSLRDSYGYT
TRBV5-1	.	TRBJ2-3	ASSPSGSTDTQY
TRBV7-3	once	TRBJ1-5	ASSLGRGQPQH
TRBV5-1	.	TRBJ2-7	ASSFSRPDSEQY
TRBV9	.	TRBJ1-1	ASSVGTGGGGYTEAF
TRBV6-1	.	TRBJ2-7	ASSERVSSYEQY
TRBV28	.	TRBJ1-2	AARPGAPNYGYT
TRBV7-3	.	TRBJ2-1	ASSFTRDRGDEQF
TRBV5-1	.	TRBJ2-7	ASGETYEQY
TRBV5-1	.	TRBJ1-4	ASSSVPGNEKLF
TRBV9	once	TRBJ2-1	ASSAGTSGSKHNEQF
TRBV5-1	few	TRBJ1-1	ASSFGQSNTEAF
TRBV18	.	TRBJ1-1	ASSPRGIEAF
TRBV5-1	.	TRBJ1-1	ASSPSGQNTEAF
TRBV7-2	.	TRBJ2-5	ASSLLGGMRETQY
TRBV7-2	.	TRBJ2-2	ASRGTGNTGELF
TRBV28	.	TRBJ1-2	ASSLGGLKFNYGYT
TRBV6-1	.	TRBJ1-2	ASSASIQGGREGYT
TRBV7-6	.	TRBJ2-5	ASSWQQETQY
TRBV4-2	.	TRBJ2-7	ASSRSGGGSYEQY
TRBV7-2	.	TRBJ1-5	ASSLGEWGNQPQH
TRBV6-1	.	TRBJ2-1	ATDYFYEQF
TRBV7-9	.	TRBJ1-1	ASSQLNTEAF
TRBV28	few	TRBJ1-2	ASSSTGNYGYT
TRBV28	.	TRBJ2-1	ASSTAYNEQF
TRBV2	.	TRBJ2-1	ASRGLAGGPGNEQF
TRBV19	.	TRBJ2-7	ASSARTSGSVNEQY
TRBV10-1	.	TRBJ1-5	ASPRPCRHCNQPQH
TRBV28	.	TRBJ2-7	ASSPTSGVYEQY
TRBV10-3	.	TRBJ1-1	AISATQQGVTEAF
TRBV7-3	.	TRBJ2-2	ASSPGLAVNTGELF
TRBV5-1	once	TRBJ1-2	ASSPGFGNLFGYT
TRBV6-5	.	TRBJ1-3	ASTSVPREQEY
TRBV2	.	TRBJ2-5	ASSETGGALETQY
TRBV5-1	.	TRBJ1-3	ASSLAWPNSGNTIY
TRBV7-8	.	TRBJ2-7	ASSLDIWGPYEQY
TRBV19	.	TRBJ1-2	ASSMERWGGYT
TRBV10-1	.	TRBJ1-2	ASSDRQGEGYGYT
TRBV7-3	.	TRBJ1-1	ASSLQGTSTEAF
TRBV15	.	TRBJ2-5	ATSRDGQGQETQY
TRBV27	.	TRBJ2-7	ASSFVSWGQSDEQY
TRBV28	.	TRBJ2-7	ASSLPGQDPYEQY
TRBV4-1	.	TRBJ2-5	ASSRPGTTGETQY
TRBV7-6	.	TRBJ2-7	ASSETDTRGVEQY
TRBV30	.	TRBJ2-7	AWSYQRTSGVPYEQY
TRBV28	.	TRBJ1-1	ASSSPGQLNTEAF
TRBV2	.	TRBJ2-7	ASSRDNLAYEQY
TRBV9	.	TRBJ2-2	ASSVGQGFAGELF
TRBV27	.	TRBJ1-2	ASSSDRDYGYT
TRBV30	.	TRBJ2-3	AWSVGRITDTQY
TRBV6-1	.	TRBJ2-3	ATKGRVPGADTQY
TRBV5-1	.	TRBJ2-6	ASSSTPMGFAGANVLT
TRBV7-9	.	TRBJ2-3	ASSLARSGRADTQY